This T cell receptor beta chain was profiled in a study of OX40 agonist ivuxolimab in advanced cancers. About the study: Patients were given ivuxolimab, an antibody that agonizes OX40 (CD134). Enrollees could have had prior anti-PD-1, anti-PD-L1 or anti-CTLA-4 therapy, which approximately 38% had received. Findings and limits, study-wide: Clonal expansion among partial responders at 0.1-3.0 mg/kg ranked near the lowest.

Here immunoSEQ multiplex PCR was the method, and the copy in TCRdb shows in-frame clones only, minus some. The sample has 55,000 to 80,000 clones, about 86% seen once. With regard to this clone: Its antigen is still unknown.

Material: CD4+ or CD8+ T cells sorted from blood, obtained in a trial of the OX40 agonist ivuxolimab. The sequence derives from an adult with an advanced solid tumor such as melanoma, head and neck, liver or kidney cancer.

The CDR3 here is CASSLDPGRSHEQFF. The CDR3 DNA reads TGTGCCAGCAGCTTAGACCCGGGCCGATCCCATGAGCAGTTCTTC. The rearrangement joins TRBV11-2 to TRBJ2-1; D remains ambiguous. Between the trimmed V and J ends, which lost 0 bases and 8 bases, there was a span of 14 bases. The CDR3 sequence is 15 residues long. Germline V gene sequence: CDR1 SGHAT, CDR2 FQNNGV. Full variable domain (missing parts from reference TRBV11-2 and TRBJ2-1): EAGVAQSPRYKIIEKRQSVAFWCNPISGHATLYWYQQILGQGPKLLIQFQNNGVVDDSQLPKDRFSAERLKGVDSTLKIQPAKLEDSAVYLCASSLDPGRSHEQFFGPGTRLTVL.